Included here is one T cell receptor (beta chain) sequence, with context. Germline CDR1 and CDR2: SGHNT and YYREEE (reference sequence). CDR3 length: 14 residues. V dropped 8 bases and J dropped 4 bases, with 17 bases sitting between them. This specimen comes from a study of T cells in Graves' hyperthyroidism and ophthalmopathy. Amplified TCR beta CDR3 regions came from RNA transcripts. HTBI primers drove first-round RT-PCR of the TCR CDR3. TCRdb recomputed calls from the multiplex PCR reads with MiXCR, one row per CDR3 protein. The top ten clones hold less than 9.5% of a sample with approximately 560,000 distinct CDR3 sequences, 15% to 19% of them seen once.

The V and J genes are TRBV5-4 and TRBJ2-3; a possible D gene is TRBD1 (6 bases). Input material: blood. This receptor was taken from a woman aged 25 to 39 with Graves' hyperthyroidism. CDR3 sequence: CASFQGTFPDTQYF. The CDR3 nucleotides are TGTGCCAGTTTCCAGGGGACCTTTCCAGATACGCAGTATTTT.